This entry lists 15 T cell receptor beta chains sequenced from one sample in a study of control samples from healthy donors and cancer patients. The protocol was immunoSEQ multiplex PCR, while the TCRdb copy is restricted to in-frame clones and leaves out a portion. The table has about 69,000 clones, roughly 80% seen once; the top ten hold 2.9%. The sample taken for sequencing was PBMCs. All receptors derive from a woman aged 45-60 years with lung cancer.

This chain joins TRBV28 and TRBJ1-1; a weak D match, TRBD1 (5 bases). The CDR3 covers 15 residues. Per the germline V gene, CDR1 is MDHEN and CDR2 is SYDVKM. V lost 5 bases and J lost 6, with 19 bases in between. The CDR3 nucleotides read TGTGCCAGCAGTCCCCTTGGGGCAGGAATTCCTGAAGCTTTCTTT. This encodes CASSPLGAGIPEAFF.

This rearrangement joins TRBV3-1 (or the pseudogene TRBV3-2) to TRBJ1-6; no clear D gene. Trimming left V 3 bases short and J 17 bases short, with 14 bases between. Germline V gene data show CDR1 as LGHDT and CDR2 as YNNKEL (reference sequence). This CDR3 region has 12 residues. CDR3 nucleotide sequence: TGTGCCAGCAGCCATGTAAGTTCAGAGATCCACTTT. It specifies CASSHVSSEIHF.

This chain uses TRBV27 with TRBJ1-5; no definite D call. Trimming stripped 3 bases from V and 0 bases from J, with 3 bases between. This CDR3 region has 13 residues. Germline values: CDR1 MNHEY, CDR2 SMNVEV (reference sequence). CDR3 region: CASSFYSNQPQHF. The CDR3 bases are TGTGCCAGCAGTTTCTATAGCAATCAGCCCCAGCATTTT.

V and J are TRBV7-9 and TRBJ2-7; D unclear. The V and J ends lost 3 bases and 5 bases respectively, with 14 bases between them. The germline V gene encodes CDR1 SEHNR and CDR2 FQNEAQ (reference sequence). This CDR3 comprises 14 residues. The DNA of the CDR3 is TGTGCCAGCAGCTTCAGATCATCGTCCGACGAGCAGTACTTC. Translated, it gives CASSFRSSSDEQYF.

Details on this clone: Within the sample, other DNA sequences also encode this same CDR3. This chain joins TRBV29-1 and TRBJ1-3; unclear D gene. The germline V gene has CDR1 SQVTM and CDR2 ANQGSEA. With 3 bases removed from V and 3 bases from J, the gap between germline ends came to 3 bases. CDR3 size: 11 residues. The CDR3 loop reads CSVDLGNTIYF. CDR3 nucleotide sequence: TGCAGCGTTGATCTTGGAAACACCATATATTTT.

The chain recombines TRBV12-3 or TRBV12-4 with TRBJ1-1, with a weak D call TRBD1 (5 bases). V was clipped by 5 bases and J by 3 bases, with 7 bases between them. The CDR3 consists of 12 residues. The CDR3 DNA reads TGTGCCAGCAGTCCAGGGCACACTGAAGCTTTCTTT. Its translation: CASSPGHTEAFF.

The chain uses TRBV28 and TRBJ2-7; the D is unclear. The CDR3 loop spans 11 amino acids. V lost 3 bases and J 0 bases, leaving 0 bases between the germline ends. From germline, CDR1 is MDHEN and CDR2 SYDVKM. The CDR3: CASSFSYEQYF. The CDR3 DNA sequence: TGTGCCAGCAGTTTCTCCTACGAGCAGTACTTC.

This chain uses TRBV4-3 with TRBJ1-1; a weak D match, TRBD1 (6 bases). V lost 0 bases and J 1 base, leaving 12 bases between the germline ends. Germline-derived CDR1 and CDR2 are LGHNA and YSLEER. The CDR3 totals 16 residues. The chain's CDR3 is CASSQDPPQGNTEAFF. The CDR3 DNA sequence: TGCGCCAGCAGCCAAGATCCGCCACAGGGGAACACTGAAGCTTTCTTT.

The chain carries TRBV5-1 and TRBJ1-1; unclear D gene. Germline CDR1 SGHRS, CDR2 YFSETQ. There are 14 residues in the CDR3. V was pared by 3 bases and J by 1 base, with 10 bases between. This CDR3 reads CASSSDGQNTEAFF. The CDR3 coding sequence is TGCGCCAGCAGCTCGGATGGCCAGAACACTGAAGCTTTCTTT.

This sequence joins TRBV5-1 and TRBJ2-3, with 10 bases matching TRBD1. The CDR3 loop spans 15 amino acids. CDR1 and CDR2 from the germline V gene are SGHRS and YFSETQ. V was pared by 9 bases and J by 1 base, with 8 bases of the junction left unmatched. CDR3 protein: CAISSGTGGTDTQYF. Written as DNA, the CDR3 is TGCGCCATTTCTTCCGGGACAGGGGGCACAGATACGCAGTATTTT.

Only one count was recorded for this clone. The chain carries TRBV7-9 and TRBJ2-7; 9 bases map to TRBD2. CDR3 length equals 14 residues. The junction had 6 bases not matched to a gene; V was cut back by 2 bases and J by 7 bases. CDR1 and CDR2 (germline): SEHNR, FQNEAQ (reference sequence). In DNA, the CDR3 is TGTGCCAGCAGCTTATTTAGCGGGGGTAAGGAGCAGTACTTC. Amino acid sequence: CASSLFSGGKEQYF. Filled out from reference TRBV7-9 and TRBJ2-7, the complete variable domain reads DTGVSQNPRHKITKRGQNVTFRCDPISEHNRLYWYRQTLGQGPEFLTYFQNEAQLEKSRLLSDRFSAERPKGSFSTLEIQRTEQGDSAMYLCASSLFSGGKEQYFGPGTRLTVT.

The CDR3 reads CASSIEAESNEQFF. The CDR3 nucleotides read TGTGCCAGTAGTATTGAGGCCGAGAGCAATGAGCAGTTCTTC. This chain uses TRBV19 with TRBJ2-1; unclear D gene. Germline values: CDR1 LNHDA, CDR2 SQIVND (reference sequence). This CDR3 region has 14 residues. V was shortened by 3 bases and J by 6 bases, with 12 bases between the two germline ends. The variable domain in full, with the rest retrieved from reference TRBV19 and TRBJ2-1, is DGGITQSPKYLFRKEGQNVTLSCEQNLNHDAMYWYRQDPGQGLRLIYYSQIVNDFQKGDIAEGYSVSREKKESFPLTVTSAQKNPTAFYLCASSIEAESNEQFFGPGTRLTVL.

J is TRBJ1-6 and V is TRBV19, with 8 nucleotides matching TRBD1. The CDR3 sequence is 15 residues long. From germline, CDR1 is LNHDA and CDR2 SQIVND (reference sequence). The V gene end was trimmed by 5 bases and the J gene end by 7 bases; junction bases not matched to a gene: 7. Written as DNA, the CDR3 is TGTGCCAGTAGTCCCCGGGACAGGAGGAATTCACCCCTCCACTTT. Encoded protein: CASSPRDRRNSPLHF. Combining the CDR3 with reference TRBV19 and TRBJ1-6 gives the whole variable domain DGGITQSPKYLFRKEGQNVTLSCEQNLNHDAMYWYRQDPGQGLRLIYYSQIVNDFQKGDIAEGYSVSREKKESFPLTVTSAQKNPTAFYLCASSPRDRRNSPLHFGNGTRLTVT.

For this clone: This CDR3 is also generated by other DNA sequences in the sample. The chain recombines TRBV9 with TRBJ1-6, with D unresolved. The V and J ends lost 3 bases and 7 bases respectively, with 14 bases between them. The CDR3 contains 15 residues. Germline CDR1 reads SGDLS; CDR2 reads YYNGEE. Here the CDR3 DNA reads TGTGCCAGCAGCGCCCTTGACAAGCCAAATTCACCCCTCCACTTT. As protein: CASSALDKPNSPLHF.

The chain has TRBV29-1 and TRBJ2-6; TRBD1 is a possible D gene (5 bases). V lost 6 bases, J lost 4 bases, and 10 bases lay in between. The CDR3 is made up of 13 amino acids. The V gene's germline CDR1 is SQVTM and CDR2 ANQGSEA. CDR3 sequence (DNA): TGCAGCGTGGCAGGGTACGGGGCCAACGTCCTGACTTTC. It codes for CSVAGYGANVLTF.